By frequency, the clone carrying this T cell receptor (beta chain) is large. Its antigen is undetermined. Clones were read by immunoSEQ multiplex PCR, and TCRdb kept only the in-frame ones, dropping some. The table lists some 400 clones. Donors were some eleven juvenile idiopathic arthritis patients with active disease, 3 polyarticular and 8 oligoarticular. Patients had median age 11.6 years, range about 2.1-25. The sample originates from a study of synovial regulatory T cells in juvenile arthritis. Study information: Treatments: a few naive, several methotrexate, one methotrexate plus infliximab, one unknown. The study's findings and limits: Synovial Treg CDR3 sequences overlapped more with iaTregs than other circulating Tregs. Inflammation-associated Treg cells in blood had less TCR diversity than the remaining blood Treg cells.

From germline, CDR1 is SGHRS and CDR2 YFSETQ. The CDR3 has 17 residues. Only the protein sequence is given. This receptor was identified in a donor aged 2-30 years with juvenile idiopathic arthritis. The chain has TRBV5-1 and TRBJ2-1; TCRdb reports TRBD2, a call that lacks DNA to check it against. The sample was Treg cells from blood. Subset defined: HLA-DR+ inflammation-associated blood Treg cells. The CDR3 region is CASSLAKLAGVRYEQFF.